This paragraph covers one T cell receptor (beta chain) sequence. These data are taken from a study of blood T cell repertoires in COVID-19. Study at large: The United States, Italy and Spain were the sources of the acute and convalescent COVID-19 samples. Nucleic acid was either cDNA or gDNA, and it came from T cells, B-cell-depleted T cells, or PBMCs.

Source study methods: Scientists estimated how many nucleated cells there were by amplifying reference gene primers. Produced via immunoSEQ multiplex PCR; TCRdb's table is partial and in-frame only. The V and J calls and the clone size are those of that table, but D and trimming were determined from the DNA. Here the sample spans around 76,000 clones, roughly 76% being singletons. The sequenced sample consisted of peripheral blood. This TCR was sampled from a woman of 80 years or more with active or convalescent COVID-19.

CDR3 DNA sequence: TGTGCCAGCAGCCCGGACGGAGGCGGAGTTGAAGCTTTCTTT. Translating gives CASSPDGGGVEAFF. The chain recombines TRBV7-2 with TRBJ1-1; no clear D. The ends were cut back, 5 bases at V and 7 bases at J, with 17 bases in the middle. The CDR3 loop spans 14 amino acids. Per germline, CDR1 SGHTA and CDR2 FQGNSA.